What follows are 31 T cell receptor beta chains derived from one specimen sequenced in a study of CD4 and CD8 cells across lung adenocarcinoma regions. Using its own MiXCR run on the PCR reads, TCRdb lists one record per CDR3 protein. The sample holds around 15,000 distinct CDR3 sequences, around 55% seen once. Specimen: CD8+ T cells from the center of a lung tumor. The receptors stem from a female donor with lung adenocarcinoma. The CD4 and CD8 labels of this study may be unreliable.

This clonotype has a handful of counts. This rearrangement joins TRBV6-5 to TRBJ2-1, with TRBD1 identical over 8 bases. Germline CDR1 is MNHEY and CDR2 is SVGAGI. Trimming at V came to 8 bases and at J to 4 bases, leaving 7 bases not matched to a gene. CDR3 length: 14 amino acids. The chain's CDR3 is CASCKTGEYNEQFF. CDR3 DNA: TGTGCCAGCTGCAAGACAGGGGAGTACAATGAGCAGTTCTTC.

CDR3 bases: TGTGCCACCAGTCGAGCCGGGACCCAGGCGAAAGATACGCAGTATTTT. The encoded protein is CATSRAGTQAKDTQYF. The rearrangement links TRBV15 to TRBJ2-3; D possibly matches TRBD1 or TRBD2 (5 bases each). V was trimmed by 6 bases and J by 5 bases, leaving 21 bases between them. CDR1 is LNHNV, CDR2 YYDKDF, per germline (reference sequence). This CDR3 comprises 16 residues. The variable domain in full, with the rest retrieved from reference TRBV15 and TRBJ2-3, is DAMVIQNPRYQVTQFGKPVTLSCSQTLNHNVMYWYQQKSSQAPKLLFHYYDKDFNNEADTPDNFQSRRPNTSFCFLDIRSPGLGDTAMYLCATSRAGTQAKDTQYFGPGTRLTVL.

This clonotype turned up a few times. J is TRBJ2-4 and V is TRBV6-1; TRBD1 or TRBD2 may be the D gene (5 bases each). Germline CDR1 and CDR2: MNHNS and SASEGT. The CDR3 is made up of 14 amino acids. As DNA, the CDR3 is TGTGGCGGCTCGGGGCTGAGAGCCAAAAATACGCAGTACTTC. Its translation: CGGSGLRAKNTQYF.

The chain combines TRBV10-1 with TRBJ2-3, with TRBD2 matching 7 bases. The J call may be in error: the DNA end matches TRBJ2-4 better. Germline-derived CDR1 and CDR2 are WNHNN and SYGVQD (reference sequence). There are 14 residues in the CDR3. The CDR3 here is CASRGLTSTDTQYF. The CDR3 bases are TGCGCCAGCAGGGGGTTGACTAGCACAGATACTCAGTACTTC.

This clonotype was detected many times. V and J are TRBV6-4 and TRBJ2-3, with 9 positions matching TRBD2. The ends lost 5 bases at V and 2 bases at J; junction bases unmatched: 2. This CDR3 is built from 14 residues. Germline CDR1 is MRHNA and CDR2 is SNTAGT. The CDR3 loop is CASSPSGTTDTQYF. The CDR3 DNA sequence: TGTGCCAGCAGTCCTAGCGGGACCACAGATACGCAGTATTTT.

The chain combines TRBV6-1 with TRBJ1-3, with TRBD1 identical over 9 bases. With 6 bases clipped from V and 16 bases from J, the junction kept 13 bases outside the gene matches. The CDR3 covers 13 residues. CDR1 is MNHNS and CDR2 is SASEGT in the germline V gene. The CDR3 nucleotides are TGTGCCAGCAGCGCCGAGGGGGGGACAGGGTTTTATTTT. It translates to CASSAEGGTGFYF.

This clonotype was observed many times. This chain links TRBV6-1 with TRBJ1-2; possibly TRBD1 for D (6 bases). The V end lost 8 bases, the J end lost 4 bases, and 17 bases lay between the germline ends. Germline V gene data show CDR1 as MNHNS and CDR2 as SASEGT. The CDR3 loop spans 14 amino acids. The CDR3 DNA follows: TGTGCCAGCTCACAAGTACAGGGCTCCTATGGCTACACCTTC. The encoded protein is CASSQVQGSYGYTF.

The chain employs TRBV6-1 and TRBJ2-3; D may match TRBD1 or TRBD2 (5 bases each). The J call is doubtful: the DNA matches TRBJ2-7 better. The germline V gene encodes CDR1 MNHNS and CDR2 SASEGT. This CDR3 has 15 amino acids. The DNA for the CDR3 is TGTGCCAGCAGGTCGGGGACGAGCGCGAGAAACACGCAGTACTTC. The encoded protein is CASRSGTSARNTQYF.

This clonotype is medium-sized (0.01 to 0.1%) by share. DNA for the CDR3: TGTGCCATCAGTGAGTCGGGCAGGGGGAAACCAGACAATGAGCAGTTCTTC. As protein: CAISESGRGKPDNEQFF. J is TRBJ2-1 and V is TRBV10-3; TRBD1 matches at 7 bases. Germline V gene sequence: CDR1 ENHRY, CDR2 SYGVKD. J lost 5 bases, V lost 0 bases, and 10 bases had no gene match. The CDR3 runs to 17 residues.

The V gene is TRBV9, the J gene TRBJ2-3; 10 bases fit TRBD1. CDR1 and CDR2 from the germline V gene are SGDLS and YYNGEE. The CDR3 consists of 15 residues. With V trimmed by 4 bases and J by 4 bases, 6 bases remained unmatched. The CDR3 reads CASSSGTGVPDTQYF. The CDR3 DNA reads TGTGCCAGCAGCTCAGGGACAGGGGTCCCAGATACGCAGTATTTT.

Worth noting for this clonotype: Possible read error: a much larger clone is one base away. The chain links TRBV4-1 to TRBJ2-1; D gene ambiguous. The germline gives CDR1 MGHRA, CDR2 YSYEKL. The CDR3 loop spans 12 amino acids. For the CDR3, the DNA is TGCGCCAACAGCCAAGAATTCGATGAGCAGTTCTTC. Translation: CANSQEFDEQFF.

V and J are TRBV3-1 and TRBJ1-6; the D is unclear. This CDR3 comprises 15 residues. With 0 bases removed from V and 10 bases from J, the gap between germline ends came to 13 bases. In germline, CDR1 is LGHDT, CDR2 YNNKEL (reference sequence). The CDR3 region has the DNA TGTGCCAGCAGCCAAGAAGGAGGGTTTCGCTCACCCCTCCACTTT. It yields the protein CASSQEGGFRSPLHF.

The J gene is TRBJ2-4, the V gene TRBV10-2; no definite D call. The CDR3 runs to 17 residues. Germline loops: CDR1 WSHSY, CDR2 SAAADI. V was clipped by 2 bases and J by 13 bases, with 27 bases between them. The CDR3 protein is CASSEPPARWAKDTQYF. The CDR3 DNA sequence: TGCGCCAGCAGTGAGCCGCCGGCGAGGTGGGCCAAAGATACGCAGTACTTC.

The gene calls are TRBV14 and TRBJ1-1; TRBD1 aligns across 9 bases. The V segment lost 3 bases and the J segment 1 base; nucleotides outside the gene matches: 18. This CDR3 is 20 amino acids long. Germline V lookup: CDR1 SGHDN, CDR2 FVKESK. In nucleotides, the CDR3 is TGTGCCAGCAGCCACCTCTTGGGACAGGGTGGTCCTTATTCGAACACTGAAGCTTTCTTT. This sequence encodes CASSHLLGQGGPYSNTEAFF.

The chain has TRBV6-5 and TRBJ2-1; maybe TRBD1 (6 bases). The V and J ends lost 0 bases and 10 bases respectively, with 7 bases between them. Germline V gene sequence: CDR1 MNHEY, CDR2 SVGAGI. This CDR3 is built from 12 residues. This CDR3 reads CASSYSGTEQFF. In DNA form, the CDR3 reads TGTGCCAGCAGTTACTCCGGGACAGAGCAGTTCTTC.

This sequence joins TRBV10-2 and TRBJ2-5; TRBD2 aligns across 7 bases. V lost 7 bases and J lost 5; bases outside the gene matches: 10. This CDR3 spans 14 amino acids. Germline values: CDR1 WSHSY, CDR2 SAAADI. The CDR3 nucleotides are TGCGCCAGCAAACCAGCGGGGAGGGTGGAGACCCAGTACTTC. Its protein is CASKPAGRVETQYF.

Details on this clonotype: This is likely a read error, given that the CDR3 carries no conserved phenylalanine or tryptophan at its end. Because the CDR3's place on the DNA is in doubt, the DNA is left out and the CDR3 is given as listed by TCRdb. The CDR3 region is CACSPRAETGPGGATLT. The chain recombines TRBV10-2 with TRBJ2-5; the D call TRBD2 from the table was never checked on the DNA. Germline assignment: CDR1 WSHSY and CDR2 SAAADI. The CDR3 spans 17 amino acids, including both terminal residues.

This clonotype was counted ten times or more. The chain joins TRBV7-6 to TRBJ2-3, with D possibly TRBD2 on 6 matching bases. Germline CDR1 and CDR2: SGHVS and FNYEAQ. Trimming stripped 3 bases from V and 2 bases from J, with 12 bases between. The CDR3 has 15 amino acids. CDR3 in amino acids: CASSFLASVTDTQYF. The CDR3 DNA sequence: TGTGCCAGCAGCTTTTTGGCTAGCGTCACAGATACGCAGTATTTT.

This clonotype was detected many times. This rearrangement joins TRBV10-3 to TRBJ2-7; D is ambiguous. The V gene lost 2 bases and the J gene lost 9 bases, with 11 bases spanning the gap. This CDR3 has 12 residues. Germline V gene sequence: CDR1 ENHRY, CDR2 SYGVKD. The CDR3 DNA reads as TGTGCCATCAGTGAGGGTGCGTTTGGGCAGTACTTC. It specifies CAISEGAFGQYF.

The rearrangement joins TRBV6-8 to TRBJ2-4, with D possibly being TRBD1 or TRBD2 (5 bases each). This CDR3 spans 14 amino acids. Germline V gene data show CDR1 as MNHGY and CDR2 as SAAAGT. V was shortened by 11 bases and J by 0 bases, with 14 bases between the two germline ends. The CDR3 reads CAGSGLSAKNIQYF. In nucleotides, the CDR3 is TGTGCCGGCTCGGGGCTGTCAGCCAAAAACATTCAGTACTTC.

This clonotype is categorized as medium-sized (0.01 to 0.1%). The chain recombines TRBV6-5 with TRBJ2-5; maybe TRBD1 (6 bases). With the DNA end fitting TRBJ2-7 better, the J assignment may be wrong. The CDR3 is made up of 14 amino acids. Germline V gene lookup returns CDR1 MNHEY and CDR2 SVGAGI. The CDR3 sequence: CASSYQTGHYEQYF. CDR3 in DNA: TGTGCCAGCAGTTACCAGACAGGACACTACGAGCAGTACTTC.

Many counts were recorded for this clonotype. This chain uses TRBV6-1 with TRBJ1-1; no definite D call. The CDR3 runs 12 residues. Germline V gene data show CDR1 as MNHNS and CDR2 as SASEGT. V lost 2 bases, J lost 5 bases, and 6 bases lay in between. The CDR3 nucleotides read TGTGCCAGCAGTGAACTGGGAACTGAAGCTTTCTTT. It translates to CASSELGTEAFF.

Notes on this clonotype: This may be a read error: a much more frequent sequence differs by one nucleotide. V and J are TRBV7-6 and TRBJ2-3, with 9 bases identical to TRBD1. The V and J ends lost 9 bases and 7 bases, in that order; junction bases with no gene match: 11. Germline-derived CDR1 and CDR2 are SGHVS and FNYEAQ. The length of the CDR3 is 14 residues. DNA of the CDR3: TGTGCCAGTCTACAGGGGGCGCAGGGATATACGCAGTATTTT. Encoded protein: CASLQGAQGYTQYF.

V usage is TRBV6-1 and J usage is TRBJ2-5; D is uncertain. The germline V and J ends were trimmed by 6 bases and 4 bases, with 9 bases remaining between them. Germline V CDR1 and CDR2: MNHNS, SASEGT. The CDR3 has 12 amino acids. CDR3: CASRLARETQYF. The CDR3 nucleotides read TGTGCCAGCAGGCTGGCAAGAGAGACCCAGTACTTC.

CDR3 in amino acids: CASSEVKAEQYF. The CDR3 DNA follows: TGTGCCAGCAGTGAAGTGAAGGCCGAGCAGTACTTC. The rearrangement links TRBV6-1 to TRBJ2-1; D not resolved. The J call may not be correct, given that the DNA end is closer to TRBJ2-7. CDR3 length: 12 residues. Germline V CDR1 and CDR2: MNHNS, SASEGT.

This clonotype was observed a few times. The CDR3: CAISARTSGRTDTQYF. The CDR3, as DNA: TGTGCCATCAGTGCGCGGACTAGCGGGCGCACAGATACGCAGTATTTT. This chain links TRBV10-3 with TRBJ2-3; TRBD2 matches 11 bases. V shed 4 bases, J shed 1 base, and the junction held 4 bases outside the gene matches. The CDR3 spans 16 residues. Germline CDR1 ENHRY, CDR2 SYGVKD.

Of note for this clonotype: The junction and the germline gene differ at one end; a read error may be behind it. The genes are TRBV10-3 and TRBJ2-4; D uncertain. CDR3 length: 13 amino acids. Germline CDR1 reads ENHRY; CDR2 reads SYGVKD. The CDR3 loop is CAISIVSAHIQYF. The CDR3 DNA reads TGTGCCATCAGTATAGTTTCGGCACATATTCAGTATTTC.

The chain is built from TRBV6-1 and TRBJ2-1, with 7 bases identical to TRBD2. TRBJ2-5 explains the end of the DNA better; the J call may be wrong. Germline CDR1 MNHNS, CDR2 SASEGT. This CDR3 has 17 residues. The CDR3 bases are TGTGCCAGCAGTGACGGGCTGGCGGGGGTAAACCAAGAGACCCAGTACTTC. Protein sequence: CASSDGLAGVNQETQYF.

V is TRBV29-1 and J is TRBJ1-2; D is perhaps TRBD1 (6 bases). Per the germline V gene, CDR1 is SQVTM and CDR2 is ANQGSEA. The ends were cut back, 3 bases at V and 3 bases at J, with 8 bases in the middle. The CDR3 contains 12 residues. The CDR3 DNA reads TGCAGCGTTGAGGGGGGGCACTATGGCTACACCTTC. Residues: CSVEGGHYGYTF.

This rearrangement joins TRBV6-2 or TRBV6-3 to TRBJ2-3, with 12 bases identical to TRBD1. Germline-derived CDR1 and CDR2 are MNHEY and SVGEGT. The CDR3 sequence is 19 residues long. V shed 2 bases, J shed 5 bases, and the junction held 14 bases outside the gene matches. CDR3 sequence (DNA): TGTGCCAGCAGTTACCCGTATCCGGGACAGGGGGCGGCTGGAGATACGCAGTATTTT. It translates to CASSYPYPGQGAAGDTQYF.

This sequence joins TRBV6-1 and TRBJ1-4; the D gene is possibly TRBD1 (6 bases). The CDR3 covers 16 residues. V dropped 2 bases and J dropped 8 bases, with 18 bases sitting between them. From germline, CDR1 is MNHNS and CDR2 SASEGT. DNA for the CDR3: TGTGCCAGCAGTGAATGGAGGGCGGGACAAGCGGAAAAACTGTTTTTT. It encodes CASSEWRAGQAEKLFF.